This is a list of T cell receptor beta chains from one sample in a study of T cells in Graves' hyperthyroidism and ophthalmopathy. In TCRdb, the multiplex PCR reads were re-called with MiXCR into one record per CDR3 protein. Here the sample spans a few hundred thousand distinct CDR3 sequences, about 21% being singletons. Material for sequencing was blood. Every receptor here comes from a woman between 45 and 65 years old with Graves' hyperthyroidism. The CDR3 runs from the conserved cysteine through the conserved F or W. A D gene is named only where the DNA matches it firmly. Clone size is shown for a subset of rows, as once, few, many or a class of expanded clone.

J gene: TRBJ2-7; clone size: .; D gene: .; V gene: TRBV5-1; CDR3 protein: CASSRGATGQQYEQYF; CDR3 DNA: TGCGCCAGCAGCAGGGGGGCCACGGGACAACAATACGAGCAGTACTTC
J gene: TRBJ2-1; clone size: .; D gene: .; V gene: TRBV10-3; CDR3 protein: CAISGDGEAYNEQFF; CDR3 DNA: TGTGCCATCAGTGGGGACGGAGAAGCCTACAATGAGCAGTTCTTC
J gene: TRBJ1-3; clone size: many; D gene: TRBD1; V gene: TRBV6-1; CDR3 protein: CASSGGQGSISGNTIYF; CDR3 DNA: TGTGCCAGCAGTGGGGGACAGGGATCTATCTCTGGAAACACCATATATTTT
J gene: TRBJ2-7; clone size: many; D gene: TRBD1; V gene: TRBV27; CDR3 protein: CASSRPGQGIYEQYF; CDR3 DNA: TGTGCCAGCAGTAGACCGGGACAGGGAATCTACGAGCAGTACTTC
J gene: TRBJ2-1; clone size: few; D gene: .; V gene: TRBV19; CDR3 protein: CASSPGVLNEQFF; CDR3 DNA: TGTGCCAGTAGTCCGGGGGTCCTAAATGAGCAGTTCTTC
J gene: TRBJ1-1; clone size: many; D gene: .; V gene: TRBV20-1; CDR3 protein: CSASGGHTEAFF; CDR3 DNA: TGCAGTGCTAGCGGCGGACACACTGAAGCTTTCTTT
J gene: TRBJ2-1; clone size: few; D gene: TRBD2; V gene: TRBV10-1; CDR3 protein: CASSESVAGGNEQFF; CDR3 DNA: TGCGCCAGCAGTGAATCGGTAGCGGGGGGCAATGAGCAGTTCTTC
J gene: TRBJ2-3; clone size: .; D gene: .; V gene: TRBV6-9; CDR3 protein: CASSYGGMATDTQYF; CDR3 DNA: TGTGCCAGCAGTTACGGGGGAATGGCTACAGATACGCAGTATTTT
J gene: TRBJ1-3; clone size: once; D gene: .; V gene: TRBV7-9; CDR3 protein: CASSLPDRHSGNTIYF; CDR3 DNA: TGTGCCAGCAGCTTACCCGACCGTCACTCTGGAAACACCATATATTTT
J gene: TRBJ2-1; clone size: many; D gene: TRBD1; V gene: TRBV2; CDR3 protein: CASSESRQGNEQFF; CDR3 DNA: TGTGCCAGCAGTGAATCCCGACAGGGCAATGAGCAGTTCTTC
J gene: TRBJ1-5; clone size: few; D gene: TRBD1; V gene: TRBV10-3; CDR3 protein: CAAQKDRDSNQPQHF; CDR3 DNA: TGTGCCGCCCAGAAAGACAGGGATAGCAATCAGCCCCAGCATTTT
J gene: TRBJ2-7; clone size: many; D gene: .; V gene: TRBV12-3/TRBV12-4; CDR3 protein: CASSFLTGTSFGEQYF; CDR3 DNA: TGTGCCAGCAGTTTTCTCACAGGGACCTCCTTCGGGGAGCAGTACTTC
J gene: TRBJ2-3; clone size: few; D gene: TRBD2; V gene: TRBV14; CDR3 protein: CASSRRTGGTSGNPSRTDTQYF; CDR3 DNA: TGTGCCAGCAGCCGCAGAACAGGGGGGACTAGCGGGAATCCGTCACGCACAGATACGCAGTATTTT
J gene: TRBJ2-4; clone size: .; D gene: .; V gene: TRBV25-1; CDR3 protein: CASSPSAGVKNIQYF; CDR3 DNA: TGTGCCAGCAGTCCCTCGGCAGGGGTAAAAAACATTCAGTACTTC
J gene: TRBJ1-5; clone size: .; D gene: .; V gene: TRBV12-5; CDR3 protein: CASGLVQGDQPQHF; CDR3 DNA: TGTGCTAGTGGTTTGGTACAGGGTGATCAGCCCCAGCATTTT
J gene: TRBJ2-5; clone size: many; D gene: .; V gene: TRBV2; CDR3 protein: CASSRSVQETQYF; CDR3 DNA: TGTGCCAGCAGTAGAAGCGTCCAAGAGACCCAGTACTTC
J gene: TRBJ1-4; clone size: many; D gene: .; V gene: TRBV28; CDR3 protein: CASSLGDAEGEKLFF; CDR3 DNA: TGTGCCAGCAGTTTGGGGGACGCGGAGGGTGAAAAACTGTTTTTT
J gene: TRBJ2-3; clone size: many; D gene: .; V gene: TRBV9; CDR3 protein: CASSVSGWDTQYF; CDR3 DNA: TGTGCCAGCAGCGTTTCGGGGTGGGATACGCAGTATTTT
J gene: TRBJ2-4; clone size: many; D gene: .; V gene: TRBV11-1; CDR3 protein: CASSLSDRPIAKNIQYF; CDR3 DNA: TGTGCCAGCAGCTTAAGTGACAGGCCTATAGCCAAAAACATTCAGTACTTC
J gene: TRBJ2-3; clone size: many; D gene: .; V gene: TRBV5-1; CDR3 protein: CASSLGMGDTQYF; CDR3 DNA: TGCGCCAGCAGCCTAGGGATGGGAGATACGCAGTATTTT
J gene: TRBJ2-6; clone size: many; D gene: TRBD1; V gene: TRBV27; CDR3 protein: CASSSDRVGSFGANVLTF; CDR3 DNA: TGTGCCAGCAGCTCGGACAGGGTAGGCTCGTTCGGGGCCAACGTCCTGACTTTC
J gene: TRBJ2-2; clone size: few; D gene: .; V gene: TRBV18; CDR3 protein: CASSPQDYNTGELFF; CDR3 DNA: TGTGCCAGCTCACCACAGGACTACAACACCGGGGAGCTGTTTTTT
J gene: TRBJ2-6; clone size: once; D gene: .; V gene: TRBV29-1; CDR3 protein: CSVDTGTHSGANVLTF; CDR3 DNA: TGCAGCGTTGATACAGGGACTCACTCTGGGGCCAACGTCCTGACTTTC
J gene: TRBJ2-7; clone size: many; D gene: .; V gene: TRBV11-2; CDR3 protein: CASSLPSSNEQYF; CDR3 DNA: TGTGCCAGCAGCTTACCCTCGAGTAACGAGCAGTACTTC
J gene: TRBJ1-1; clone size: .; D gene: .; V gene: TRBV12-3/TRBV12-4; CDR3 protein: CARSKQGYTEAFF; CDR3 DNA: TGTGCCAGAAGCAAACAGGGTTACACTGAAGCTTTCTTT